The 4 T cell receptor beta chains presented below share a single source sample, sequenced in a study of neurological immune-mediated disorders. MiXCR was run by TCRdb on the 5' RACE reads, yielding one entry per CDR3 protein. This table holds tens of thousands of distinct CDR3 sequences, around 3.6% found once. Material: PBMCs. These receptor sequences come from a man aged 25-45 years with multiple sclerosis.

This clonotype was seen a few times. V usage is TRBV5-6 and J usage is TRBJ2-7; a possible D gene is TRBD2 (5 bases). CDR3 length equals 12 residues. CDR1 and CDR2 (germline): SGHDT, YYEEEE. V was clipped by 1 base and J by 6 bases, with 8 bases between them. This CDR3 reads CASSLNRGEQYF. CDR3 DNA: TGTGCCAGCAGCTTGAACCGGGGCGAGCAGTACTTC.

This clonotype showed up many times. This sequence joins TRBV6-5 and TRBJ1-5; perhaps TRBD1 as D (5 bases). Germline loops: CDR1 MNHEY, CDR2 SVGAGI. Deletions cut 4 bases from V and 4 bases from J, with 14 bases between. CDR3 length: 15 amino acids. The CDR3 nucleotides are TGTGCCAGCAGTTCCCAAAAAGGGGCGAATCAGCCCCAGCATTTT. This encodes CASSSQKGANQPQHF.

This clonotype rates as medium-sized. The V gene is TRBV20-1, the J gene TRBJ2-1, with D possibly TRBD2 on 6 matching bases. Germline loops: CDR1 DFQATT, CDR2 SNEGSKA (reference sequence). The CDR3 totals 14 residues. The V end was cut by 6 bases, the J end by 3 bases, with 15 bases between. The CDR3 spells CSALIGRDYNEQFF. CDR3 nucleotide sequence: TGCAGTGCCCTGATAGGGCGGGACTACAATGAGCAGTTCTTC.

This clonotype has ten or more counts. This sequence joins TRBV9 and TRBJ1-2, with D maybe TRBD1 (5 bases). CDR3 length: 14 amino acids. Germline V gives CDR1 SGDLS, CDR2 YYNGEE. The V end was cut by 2 bases, the J end by 2 bases, with 10 bases between. CDR3 DNA sequence: TGTGCCAGCAGCGTCACGGACACGAACTATGGCTACACCTTC. It yields the protein CASSVTDTNYGYTF.